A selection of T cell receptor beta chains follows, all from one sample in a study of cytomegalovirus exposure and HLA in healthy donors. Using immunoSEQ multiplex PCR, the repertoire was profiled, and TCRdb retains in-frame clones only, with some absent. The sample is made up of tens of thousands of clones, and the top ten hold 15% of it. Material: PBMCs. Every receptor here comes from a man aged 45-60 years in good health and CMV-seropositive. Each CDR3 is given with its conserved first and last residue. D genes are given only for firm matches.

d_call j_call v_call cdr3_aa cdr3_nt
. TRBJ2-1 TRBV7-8 CASSLKLPPGDEQFF TGTGCCAGCAGCTTAAAGCTTCCTCCAGGGGATGAGCAGTTCTTC
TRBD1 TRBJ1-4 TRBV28 CASSSGQLNEKLFF TGTGCCAGCAGTTCGGGACAGTTAAATGAAAAACTGTTTTTT
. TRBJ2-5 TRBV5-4 CASTLAGTFQETQYF TGTGCCAGTACACTCGCGGGGACCTTCCAAGAGACCCAGTACTTC
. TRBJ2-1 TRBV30 CAMRETYNEQFF TGTGCTATGAGGGAAACCTACAATGAGCAGTTCTTC
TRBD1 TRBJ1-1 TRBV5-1 CASSLGGAWTEAFF TGCGCCAGCAGCTTAGGGGGCGCATGGACTGAAGCTTTCTTT
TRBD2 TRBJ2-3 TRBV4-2 CASSQGTSASTDTQYF TGTGCCAGCAGCCAAGGGACTAGCGCTAGCACAGATACGCAGTATTTT
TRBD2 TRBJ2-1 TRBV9 CASSVASGSGRAYNEQFF TGTGCCAGCAGCGTAGCCTCGGGAAGCGGGAGGGCTTACAATGAGCAGTTCTTC
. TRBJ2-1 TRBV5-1 CASSPGVARDEQFF TGCGCCAGCAGCCCGGGGGTAGCTCGAGATGAGCAGTTCTTC
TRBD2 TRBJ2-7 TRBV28 CASSFGASGFYEQYF TGTGCCAGCAGTTTCGGGGCTAGCGGATTCTACGAGCAGTACTTC
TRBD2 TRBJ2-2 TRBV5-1 CASSPSGTYNTGELFF TGCGCCAGCAGCCCGAGCGGGACTTATAACACCGGGGAGCTGTTTTTT
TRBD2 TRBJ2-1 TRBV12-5 CASGRASGTAEQFF TGTGCTAGTGGTAGGGCTAGCGGGACAGCTGAGCAGTTCTTC
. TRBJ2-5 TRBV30 CAWGAGETQYF TGTGCCTGGGGGGCGGGGGAGACCCAGTACTTC
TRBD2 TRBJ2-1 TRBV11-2 CASSLGTSGRGEQFF TGTGCCAGCAGCTTAGGGACTAGCGGGAGGGGCGAGCAGTTCTTC
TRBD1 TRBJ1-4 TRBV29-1 CSVGQGGEKLFF TGCAGCGTTGGACAGGGGGGGGAAAAACTGTTTTTT
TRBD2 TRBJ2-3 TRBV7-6 CASSLGGGSITDTQYF TGTGCCAGCAGCTTAGGTGGCGGGAGCATCACAGATACGCAGTATTTT
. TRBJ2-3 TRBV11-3 CASSSGVDTQYF TGTGCCAGCAGCTCGGGGGTCGATACGCAGTATTTT
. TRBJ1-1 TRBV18 CASSPRDFRGTEAFF TGTGCCAGCTCACCGCGGGATTTCCGAGGCACTGAAGCTTTCTTT
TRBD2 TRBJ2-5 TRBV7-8 CASSWGRLFGRGEETQYF TGTGCCAGCAGCTGGGGGAGGCTTTTCGGCCGGGGGGAGGAGACCCAGTACTTC
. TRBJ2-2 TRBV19 CASSTRRGLLGANGELFF TGTGCCAGTAGTACCCGCAGGGGCCTACTTGGGGCCAACGGGGAGCTGTTTTTT
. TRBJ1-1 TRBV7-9 CASSLAVQGRDTEAFF TGTGCCAGCAGCTTAGCGGTGCAGGGGAGGGACACTGAAGCTTTCTTT
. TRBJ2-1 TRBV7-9 CASSLSGTPYNEQFF TGTGCCAGCAGCTTATCAGGGACTCCCTACAATGAGCAGTTCTTC
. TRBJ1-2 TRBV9 CASSVDSNYGYTF TGTGCCAGCAGCGTAGACAGTAACTATGGCTACACCTTC
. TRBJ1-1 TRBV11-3 CASSLRGQDNTEAFF TGTGCCAGCAGCTTAAGGGGCCAGGATAACACTGAAGCTTTCTTT
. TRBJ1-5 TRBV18 CASSPGQSISNQPQHF TGTGCCAGCTCACCCGGACAGAGCATAAGCAATCAGCCCCAGCATTTT
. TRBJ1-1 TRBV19 CASRLGQNTEAFF TGTGCCAGCAGACTGGGACAGAACACTGAAGCTTTCTTT
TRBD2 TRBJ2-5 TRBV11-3 CASSLGGTSQETQYF TGTGCCAGCAGCTTGGGAGGGACCTCCCAAGAGACCCAGTACTTC
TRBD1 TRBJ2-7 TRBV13 CASSHRGIAEEEYF TGTGCCAGCAGCCACAGGGGGATTGCCGAGGAGGAGTACTTC
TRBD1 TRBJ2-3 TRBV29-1 CSAGSDRGPDTQYF TGCAGCGCCGGATCCGACAGGGGGCCAGATACGCAGTATTTT
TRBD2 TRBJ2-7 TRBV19 CASGREAGGPHEQYF TGTGCCAGTGGCCGTGAAGCGGGAGGGCCCCACGAGCAGTACTTC
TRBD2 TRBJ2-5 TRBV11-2 CASSKGAGGPGETQYF TGTGCCAGCAGCAAAGGAGCGGGAGGGCCCGGAGAGACCCAGTACTTC
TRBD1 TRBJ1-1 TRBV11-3 CASSSRQGDGGTEAFF TGTGCCAGCAGCTCTCGACAGGGGGACGGTGGGACTGAAGCTTTCTTT
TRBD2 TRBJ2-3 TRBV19 CASAQAGLGDDTQYF TGTGCCAGTGCTCAAGCGGGACTGGGGGACGATACGCAGTATTTT